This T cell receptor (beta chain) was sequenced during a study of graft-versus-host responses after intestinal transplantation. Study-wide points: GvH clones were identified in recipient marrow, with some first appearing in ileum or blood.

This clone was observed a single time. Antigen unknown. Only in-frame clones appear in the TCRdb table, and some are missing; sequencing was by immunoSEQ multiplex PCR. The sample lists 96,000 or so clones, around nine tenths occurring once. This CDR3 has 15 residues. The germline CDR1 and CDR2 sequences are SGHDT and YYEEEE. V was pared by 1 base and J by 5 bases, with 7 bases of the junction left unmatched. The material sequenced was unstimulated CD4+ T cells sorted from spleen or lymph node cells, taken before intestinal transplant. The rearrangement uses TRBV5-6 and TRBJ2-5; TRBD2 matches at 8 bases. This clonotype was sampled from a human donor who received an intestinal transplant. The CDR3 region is CASSLLSGIGETQYF. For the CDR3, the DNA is TGTGCCAGCAGCTTGCTTAGCGGGATAGGGGAGACCCAGTACTTC.